This T cell receptor beta chain is drawn from a study of TIL therapy for anti-PD-1-resistant metastatic lung cancer. For the study at large: Median tumor PD-L1 proportion score was approximately 6.3%. Study observations and caveats: Patients were highly selected, enriched for treatment-naive, never-smoker and oncogene-addicted cases. The baseline peripheral repertoire was partially replaced by infused TIL clonotypes that later decayed.

Time point reported: pre-treatment sample, taken before nivolumab and TIL therapy. The immunoSEQ assay was v3. Sequencing depth was about 2 million read pairs for survey level, about 5-6.5 million for deep. Measured with immunoSEQ multiplex PCR; TCRdb has only the in-frame clones, and not every one. The sample has just under 60,000 clones; more than 60% are singletons. This CDR3 has 14 residues. CDR1 is MDHEN and CDR2 is SYDVKM in the germline V gene. Trimming removed 8 bases from V and 5 bases from J, with 18 bases in between. Of note for this clone: Antigen: not known.

Sample: blood, taken at baseline. The receptor's source is a person aged 25-85 years with non-small cell lung cancer. The V call is TRBV28, the J call TRBJ1-2, with a possible D match to TRBD1 (6 bases). CDR3 region: CASLTPGAWYGYTF. CDR3 coding DNA: TGTGCCAGCCTAACTCCGGGGGCCTGGTATGGCTACACCTTC.